This T cell receptor beta chain was captured by sequencing in a study of blood T cell repertoires in COVID-19. Study-level background: Sites in the United States, Italy and Spain provided acute and convalescent COVID-19 samples. In each case, the material was cDNA or gDNA derived from T cells, B-cell-depleted T cells, or PBMCs.

Original handling: Counts of nucleated cells, estimated from reference gene primer amplification, were obtained. Here immunoSEQ multiplex PCR was the method, and the copy in TCRdb shows in-frame clones only, minus some. V and J calls and clone size are as listed in that table; D and trimming were resolved from the DNA. The data contain about 97,000 clones, about 85% of them singletons. The germline V gene has CDR1 SGHTA and CDR2 FQGTGA. The CDR3 has 15 residues. J was trimmed by 4 bases and V by 5 bases; bases with no gene match: 7. This receptor was obtained from a man aged 50-59 years with active COVID-19. The sequencing sample was made of peripheral blood. This chain joins TRBV7-3 and TRBJ1-1; TRBD1 aligns across 10 bases. Here the CDR3 DNA reads TGTGCCAGCAGCCGGGACAGGGGCTTGAGCACTGAAGCTTTCTTT. Its protein product is CASSRDRGLSTEAFF.